The clone carrying this TCR beta chain was counted at least ten times. Its antigen remains unknown. Germline values: CDR1 MNHEY, CDR2 SVGEGT. The CDR3 length is 14 residues. V shed 2 bases and J shed 1 base, with 8 bases lying between them. The CDR3 regions of TCR beta were amplified from RNA transcripts. The study used the HTBI primer set for a first-round RT-PCR of the TCR CDR3. In TCRdb, the multiplex PCR reads were re-called with MiXCR into one record per CDR3 protein. The sample shows about 200,000 distinct CDR3 sequences, around a sixth of them seen only once. The sample comes from a study of T cells in Graves' hyperthyroidism and ophthalmopathy. Study background: Initial diagnosis, before any treatment, was when peripheral blood was collected. Points from the study as a whole: With a median lead of approximately 6 months before onset, the model predicted ophthalmopathy.

Hyperthyroidism, newly diagnosed and lasting under 2 months, affected patients aged 18 to 65. The clonotype originates from a woman in her forties or fifties with Graves' hyperthyroidism. The rearrangement joins TRBV6-2 or TRBV6-3 to TRBJ1-1; D is possibly TRBD1 (6 bases). The sample taken for sequencing was blood. CDR3 nucleotide sequence: TGTGCCAGCAGTTACCAGGGGAGGAACACTGAAGCTTTCTTT. Residues: CASSYQGRNTEAFF.